The TCR beta chain under discussion was sequenced for a study of neurological immune-mediated disorders. Whole-study findings and limits: Expanded clones shared no identical CDR3 amino acid sequences across subjects, which suggested private TCR-beta repertoires in all groups.

The authors made cDNA by 5'RACE with 10-nucleotide random UMIs. In TCRdb, the 5' RACE reads were re-called with MiXCR into one record per CDR3 protein. The data hold around 16,000 distinct CDR3 sequences, with approximately 14% observed a single time. The table lists this clonotype with many counts. Its specificity is unknown. A total of 2 million PBMCs stored at -80 degrees C provided the unsorted libraries. The sequence was collected from a man aged 55 to 70 with HTLV-1-associated myelopathy (HAM/TSP). The material sequenced was PBMCs.

In DNA, the CDR3 is TGTGCCAGCAGCCACTGGATGACCGGGGAGCTGTTTTTT. Protein product: CASSHWMTGELFF. The chain joins TRBV7-3 to TRBJ2-2; no firm D call. V shed 5 bases and J shed 5 bases, with 9 bases lying between them. The CDR3 loop spans 13 amino acids. Germline loops: CDR1 SGHTA, CDR2 FQGTGA.